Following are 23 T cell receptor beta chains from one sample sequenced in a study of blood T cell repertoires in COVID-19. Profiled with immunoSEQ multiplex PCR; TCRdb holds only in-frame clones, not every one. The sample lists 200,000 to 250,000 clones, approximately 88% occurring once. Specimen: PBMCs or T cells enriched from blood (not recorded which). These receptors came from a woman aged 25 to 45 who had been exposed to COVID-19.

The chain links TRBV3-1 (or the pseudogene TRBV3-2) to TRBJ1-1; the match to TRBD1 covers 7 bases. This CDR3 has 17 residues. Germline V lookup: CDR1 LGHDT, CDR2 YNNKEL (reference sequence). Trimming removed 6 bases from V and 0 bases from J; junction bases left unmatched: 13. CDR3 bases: TGTGCCAGCAGTCAATACCGAGGACAGGAAATGAACACTGAAGCTTTCTTT. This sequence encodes CASSQYRGQEMNTEAFF.

The CDR3 DNA reads as TGTGCCAGCAGCTTTCCGAACACACAGGGGAAGGAGGGCTACACCTTC. This translates into CASSFPNTQGKEGYTF. This chain links TRBV5-4 with TRBJ1-2; 7 nucleotides agree with TRBD1. The CDR3 has 16 amino acids. Germline V gene lookup returns CDR1 SGHNT and CDR2 YYREEE (reference sequence). V trimming: 2 bases; J trimming: 8 bases; junction bases outside the gene matches: 15. The whole variable domain, remainder taken from reference TRBV5-4 and TRBJ1-2, is ETGVTQSPTHLIKTRGQQVTLRCSSQSGHNTVSWYQQALGQGPQFIFQYYREEENGRGNFPPRFSGLQFPNYSSELNVNALELDDSALYLCASSFPNTQGKEGYTFGSGTRLTVV.

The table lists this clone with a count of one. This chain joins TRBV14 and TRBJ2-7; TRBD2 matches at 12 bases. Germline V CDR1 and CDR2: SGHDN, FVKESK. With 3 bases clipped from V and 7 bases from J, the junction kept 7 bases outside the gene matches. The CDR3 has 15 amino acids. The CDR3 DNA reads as TGTGCCAGCAGCCAGCTAGCGGGAGGGCCGAGGGAGCAGTACTTC. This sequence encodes CASSQLAGGPREQYF.

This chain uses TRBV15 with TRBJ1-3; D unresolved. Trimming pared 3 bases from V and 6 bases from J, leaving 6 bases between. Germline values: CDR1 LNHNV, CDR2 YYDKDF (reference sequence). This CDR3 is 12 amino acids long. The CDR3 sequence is CATSSYENTIYF. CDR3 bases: TGTGCCACCAGCAGCTACGAAAACACCATATATTTT.

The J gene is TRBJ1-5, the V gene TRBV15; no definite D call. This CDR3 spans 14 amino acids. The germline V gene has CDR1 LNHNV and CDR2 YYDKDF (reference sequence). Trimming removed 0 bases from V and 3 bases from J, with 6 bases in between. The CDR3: CATSRDRFNQPQHF. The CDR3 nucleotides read TGTGCCACCAGCAGAGACAGGTTCAATCAGCCCCAGCATTTT.

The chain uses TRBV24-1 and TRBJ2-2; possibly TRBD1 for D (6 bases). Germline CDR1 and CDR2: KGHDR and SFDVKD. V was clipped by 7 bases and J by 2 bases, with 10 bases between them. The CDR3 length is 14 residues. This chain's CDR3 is CATRGQLNTGELFF. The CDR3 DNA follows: TGTGCCACCAGAGGACAGCTTAACACCGGGGAGCTGTTTTTT.

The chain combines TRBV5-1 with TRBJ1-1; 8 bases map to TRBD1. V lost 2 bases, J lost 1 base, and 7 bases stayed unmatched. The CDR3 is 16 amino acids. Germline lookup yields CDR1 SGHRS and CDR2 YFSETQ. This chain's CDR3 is CASSLFSGTGNTEAFF. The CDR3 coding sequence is TGCGCCAGCAGCTTATTTTCCGGGACAGGGAACACTGAAGCTTTCTTT.

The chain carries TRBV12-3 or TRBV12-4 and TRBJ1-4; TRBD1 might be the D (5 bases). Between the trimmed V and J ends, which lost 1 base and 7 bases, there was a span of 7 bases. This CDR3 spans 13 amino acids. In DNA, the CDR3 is TGTGCCAGCAGTTTAGGGGGGGTTGAAAAACTGTTTTTT. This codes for CASSLGGVEKLFF.

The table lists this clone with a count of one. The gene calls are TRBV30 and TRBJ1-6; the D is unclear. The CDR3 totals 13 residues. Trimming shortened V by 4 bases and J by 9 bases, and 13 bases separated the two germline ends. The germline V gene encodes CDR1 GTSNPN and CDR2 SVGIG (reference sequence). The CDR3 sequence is CAWNTDPFSPLHF. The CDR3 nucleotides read TGTGCCTGGAACACAGATCCCTTTTCACCCCTCCACTTT. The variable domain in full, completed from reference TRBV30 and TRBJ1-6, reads SQTIHQWPATLVQPVGSPLSLECTVEGTSNPNLYWYRQAAGRGLQLLFYSVGIGQISSEVPQNLSASRPQDRQFILSSKKLLLSDSGFYLCAWNTDPFSPLHFGNGTRLTVT.

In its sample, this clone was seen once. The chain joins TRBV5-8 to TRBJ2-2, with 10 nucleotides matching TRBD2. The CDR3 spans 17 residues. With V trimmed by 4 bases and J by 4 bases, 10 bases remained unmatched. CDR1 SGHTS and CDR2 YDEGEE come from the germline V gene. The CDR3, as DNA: TGTGCCAGCAGCCCATCCGGGACTAGCGCCTTCACCGGGGAGCTGTTTTTT. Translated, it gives CASSPSGTSAFTGELFF.

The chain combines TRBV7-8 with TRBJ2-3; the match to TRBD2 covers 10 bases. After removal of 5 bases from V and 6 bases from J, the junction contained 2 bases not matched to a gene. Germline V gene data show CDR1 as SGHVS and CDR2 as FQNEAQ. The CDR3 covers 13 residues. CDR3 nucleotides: TGTGCCAGCAGCCGGACTAGCGGTGATACGCAGTATTTT. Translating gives CASSRTSGDTQYF.

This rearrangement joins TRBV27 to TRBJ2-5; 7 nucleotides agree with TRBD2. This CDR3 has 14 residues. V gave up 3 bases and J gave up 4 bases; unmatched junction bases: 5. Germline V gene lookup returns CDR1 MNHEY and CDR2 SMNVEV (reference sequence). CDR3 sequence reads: CASSFTGTIETQYF. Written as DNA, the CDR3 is TGTGCCAGCAGTTTCACCGGGACTATAGAGACCCAGTACTTC.

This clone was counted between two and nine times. CDR3 amino acids: CASSRTGLEYTEAFF. CDR3 nucleotide sequence: TGCGCCAGCAGCCGCACAGGGTTGGAGTACACTGAAGCTTTCTTT. J is TRBJ1-1 and V is TRBV5-1; weak D call: TRBD1 (6 bases). This CDR3 spans 15 amino acids. Germline loops: CDR1 SGHRS, CDR2 YFSETQ. Trimming cost V 4 bases and J 3 bases, with 16 bases left between them. Supplemented by reference TRBV5-1 and TRBJ1-1, the full variable domain reads KAGVTQTPRYLIKTRGQQVTLSCSPISGHRSVSWYQQTPGQGLQFLFEYFSETQRNKGNFPGRFSGRQFSNSRSEMNVSTLELGDSALYLCASSRTGLEYTEAFFGQGTRLTVV.

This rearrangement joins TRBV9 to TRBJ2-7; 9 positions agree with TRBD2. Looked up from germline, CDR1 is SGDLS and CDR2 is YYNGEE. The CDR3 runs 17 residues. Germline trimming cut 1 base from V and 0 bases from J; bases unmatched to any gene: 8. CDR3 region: CASSVSLAGTSSYEQYF. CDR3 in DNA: TGTGCCAGCAGCGTATCACTAGCGGGCACGAGCTCCTACGAGCAGTACTTC.

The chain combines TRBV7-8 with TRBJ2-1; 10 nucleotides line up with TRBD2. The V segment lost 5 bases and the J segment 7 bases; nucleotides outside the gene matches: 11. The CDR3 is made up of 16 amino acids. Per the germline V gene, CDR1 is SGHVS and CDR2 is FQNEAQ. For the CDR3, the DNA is TGTGCCAGCAGCCCCCATCTAGCGGGAGATATAAATGAGCAGTTCTTC. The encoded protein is CASSPHLAGDINEQFF.

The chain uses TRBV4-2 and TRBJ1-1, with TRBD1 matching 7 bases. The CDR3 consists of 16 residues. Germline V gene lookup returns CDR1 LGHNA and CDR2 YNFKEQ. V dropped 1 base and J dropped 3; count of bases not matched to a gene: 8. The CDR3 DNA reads TGTGCCAGCAGCCAAGCGACAGGGCGAGACGACACTGAAGCTTTCTTT. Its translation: CASSQATGRDDTEAFF.

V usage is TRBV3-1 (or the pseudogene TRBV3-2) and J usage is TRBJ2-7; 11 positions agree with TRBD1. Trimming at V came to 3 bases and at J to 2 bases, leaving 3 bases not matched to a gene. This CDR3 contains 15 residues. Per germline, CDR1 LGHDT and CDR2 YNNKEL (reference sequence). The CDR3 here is CASSQRGQGAYEQYF. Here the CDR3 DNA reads TGTGCCAGCAGCCAGAGGGGACAGGGGGCCTACGAGCAGTACTTC.

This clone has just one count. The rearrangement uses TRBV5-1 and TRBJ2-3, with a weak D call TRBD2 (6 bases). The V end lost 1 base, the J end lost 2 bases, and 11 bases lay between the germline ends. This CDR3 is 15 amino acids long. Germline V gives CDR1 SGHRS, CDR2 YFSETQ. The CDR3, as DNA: TGCGCCAGCAGCTTGTACGGGGGACCCACAGATACGCAGTATTTT. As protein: CASSLYGGPTDTQYF.

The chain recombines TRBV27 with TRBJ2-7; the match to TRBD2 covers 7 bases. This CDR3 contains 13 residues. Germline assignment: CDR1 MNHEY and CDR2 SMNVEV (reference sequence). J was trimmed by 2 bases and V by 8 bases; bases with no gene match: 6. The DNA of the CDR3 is TGTGCCAGCGGCTCTAGCGGAACCTACGAGCAGTACTTC. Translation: CASGSSGTYEQYF.

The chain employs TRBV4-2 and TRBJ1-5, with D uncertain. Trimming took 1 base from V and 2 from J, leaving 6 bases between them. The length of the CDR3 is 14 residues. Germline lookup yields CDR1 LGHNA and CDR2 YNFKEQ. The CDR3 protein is CASSQAGGNQPQHF. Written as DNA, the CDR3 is TGTGCCAGCAGCCAAGCGGGTGGCAATCAGCCCCAGCATTTT.

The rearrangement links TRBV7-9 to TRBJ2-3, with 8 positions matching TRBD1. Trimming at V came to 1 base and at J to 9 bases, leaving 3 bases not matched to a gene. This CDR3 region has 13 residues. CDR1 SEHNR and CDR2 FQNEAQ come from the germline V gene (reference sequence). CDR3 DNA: TGTGCCAGCAGCTTAGTGGGACAGGAAACGCAGTATTTT. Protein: CASSLVGQETQYF.

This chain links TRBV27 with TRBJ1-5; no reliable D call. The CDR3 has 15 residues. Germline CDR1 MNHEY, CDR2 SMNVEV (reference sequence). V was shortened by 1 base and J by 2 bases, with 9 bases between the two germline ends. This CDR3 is CASSLLSRGNQPQHF. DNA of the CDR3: TGTGCCAGCAGTTTATTGAGCCGTGGCAATCAGCCCCAGCATTTT.

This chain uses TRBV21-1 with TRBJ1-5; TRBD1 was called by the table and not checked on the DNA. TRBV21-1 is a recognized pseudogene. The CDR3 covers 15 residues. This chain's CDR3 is CASSLRGFSNQPQHF. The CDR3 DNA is TGTGCCAGCAGCTTGAGGGGGTTTAGCAATCAGCCCCAGCATTTT.